One T cell receptor beta chain is described in this entry. Antigen specificity is unknown. This sample stems from a study of cytomegalovirus exposure and HLA in healthy donors. Looking at the study overall: Roughly 80 million unique TCRs from HLA-typed donors made up an early data release.

Study findings and constraints: A later analysis linked a missense DCLRE1C variant to TCR beta V- and J-gene trimming.

Germline V gene sequence: CDR1 MGHDK, CDR2 SYGVNS. V was pared by 2 bases and J by 9 bases, with 2 bases of the junction left unmatched. The CDR3 has 15 amino acids. PCR involved 60 Vbeta and 13 Jbeta primers. TCRdb's copy holds only in-frame clones and misses some; the assay was immunoSEQ multiplex PCR. The sample includes about 120,000 clones, roughly four fifths of them seen just once. This chain connects TRBV25-1 to TRBJ1-6, with 12 bases lining up with TRBD1. The clonotype comes from a male donor in good health and CMV-seronegative. Sequenced input: PBMCs. This CDR3 reads CASSEGTGGSSPLHF. CDR3 nucleotide sequence: TGTGCCAGCAGTGAAGGGACAGGGGGCTCTTCACCCCTCCACTTT.